Shown below are 12 T cell receptor beta chains from a single sample sequenced in a study of blood T cell repertoires in COVID-19. Method: immunoSEQ multiplex PCR; TCRdb's copy keeps in-frame clones and lacks some. The sample includes around 120,000 clones, approximately 80% of them seen just once. The source material was peripheral blood. These receptors were obtained from an older man with acute or convalescent COVID-19.

For this clone: Additional DNA sequences in this sample encode the identical CDR3. V and J are TRBV12-3 or TRBV12-4 and TRBJ2-2; D call uncertain. The ends were cut back, 6 bases at V and 6 bases at J, with 11 bases in the middle. The CDR3 consists of 13 residues. CDR3 sequence: CASSLGLAGELFF. The CDR3 DNA follows: TGTGCCAGCAGCCTAGGTTTGGCCGGGGAGCTGTTTTTT.

This clone showed up just once. This rearrangement joins TRBV5-6 to TRBJ2-1; unclear D gene. The V gene lost 5 bases and the J gene lost 4 bases, with 10 bases spanning the gap. The germline CDR1 and CDR2 sequences are SGHDT and YYEEEE. This CDR3 is built from 13 residues. The CDR3: CASRPTEYNEQFF. The CDR3 coding sequence is TGTGCCAGCAGACCTACAGAATACAATGAGCAGTTCTTC.

V usage is TRBV11-1 and J usage is TRBJ2-5; D is ambiguous. The V end was cut by 5 bases, the J end by 1 base, with 2 bases between. The CDR3 spans 11 residues. Germline loops: CDR1 SGHAT, CDR2 FQDESV (reference sequence). The CDR3 region is CASSLQETQYF. Here the CDR3 DNA reads TGTGCCAGCAGCCTCCAAGAGACCCAGTACTTC.

The chain combines TRBV18 with TRBJ2-5; TRBD2 matches at 12 bases. V lost 6 bases to trimming and J lost 4 bases; unmatched junction nucleotides: 3. The CDR3 length is 14 residues. The V gene's germline CDR1 is KGHSH and CDR2 LQKENI. CDR3 sequence reads: CASSQTSGGETQYF. In DNA, the CDR3 is TGTGCCAGCTCGCAGACTAGCGGGGGAGAGACCCAGTACTTC.

V and J are TRBV27 and TRBJ1-1; weak D call: TRBD1 (5 bases). Germline-derived CDR1 and CDR2 are MNHEY and SMNVEV (reference sequence). V lost 3 bases and J 1 base, leaving 9 bases between the germline ends. The CDR3 extends over 14 amino acids. The DNA for the CDR3 is TGTGCCAGCAGTTTCCTAACAGGGAACACTGAAGCTTTCTTT. Translating gives CASSFLTGNTEAFF.

This chain connects TRBV5-1 to TRBJ2-7; TRBD1 aligns across 8 bases. Germline-derived CDR1 and CDR2 are SGHRS and YFSETQ. V lost 0 bases, J lost 4 bases, and 6 bases stayed unmatched. This CDR3 contains 15 residues. This chain's CDR3 is CASSLGTGLFYEQYF. In DNA, the CDR3 is TGCGCCAGCAGCTTGGGGACAGGGTTATTTTACGAGCAGTACTTC. The whole variable domain, filled in from reference TRBV5-1 and TRBJ2-7, reads KAGVTQTPRYLIKTRGQQVTLSCSPISGHRSVSWYQQTPGQGLQFLFEYFSETQRNKGNFPGRFSGRQFSNSRSEMNVSTLELGDSALYLCASSLGTGLFYEQYFGPGTRLTVT.

The table lists this clone with a few counts. The chain uses TRBV2 and TRBJ2-1; TRBD2 matches 8 bases. The germline gives CDR1 SNHLY, CDR2 FYNNEI. The CDR3 is 12 amino acids. Trimming cost V 6 bases and J 11 bases; bases outside gene matches: 6. The CDR3 DNA is TGTGCCAGCAGCCACAGACTAGCGCAGCAGTTCTTC. It codes for CASSHRLAQQFF.

The chain employs TRBV18 and TRBJ2-7; no reliable D call. Germline V gene lookup returns CDR1 KGHSH and CDR2 LQKENI. The length of the CDR3 is 12 residues. V dropped 0 bases and J dropped 6 bases, with 6 bases sitting between them. CDR3: CASSPPSAEQYF. Here the CDR3 DNA reads TGTGCCAGCTCACCACCAAGCGCCGAGCAGTACTTC.

The chain recombines TRBV2 with TRBJ2-1, with 11 positions matching TRBD1. The V gene end was trimmed by 8 bases and the J gene end by 0 bases; junction bases not matched to a gene: 6. Looked up from germline, CDR1 is SNHLY and CDR2 is FYNNEI. The CDR3 extends over 16 amino acids. The CDR3 DNA follows: TGTGCCAGCGGGGGACAGGGGGATGGCTCCTACAATGAGCAGTTCTTC. It yields the protein CASGGQGDGSYNEQFF.

The rearrangement uses TRBV6-6 and TRBJ1-2; a weak D match, TRBD1 (6 bases). Germline V gene data show CDR1 as MNHNY and CDR2 as SVGAGI (reference sequence). The V gene lost 3 bases and the J gene lost 8 bases, with 22 bases spanning the gap. This CDR3 spans 16 amino acids. CDR3 nucleotides: TGTGCCAGCAGTTATATTGGGGGGGACGGGACAATCGGCTACACCTTC. Translation gives CASSYIGGDGTIGYTF.

The chain carries TRBV7-8 and TRBJ1-1; the match to TRBD1 covers 9 bases. CDR3 length equals 14 residues. V lost 5 bases to trimming and J lost 5 bases; unmatched junction nucleotides: 6. Per germline, CDR1 SGHVS and CDR2 FQNEAQ. The CDR3 sequence is CASSARTGVTEAFF. For the CDR3, the DNA is TGTGCCAGCAGCGCCCGGACAGGGGTTACTGAAGCTTTCTTT.

The chain carries TRBV19 and TRBJ1-5; 10 bases fit TRBD1. V was clipped by 2 bases and J by 5 bases; unmatched bases: 9. The germline V gene encodes CDR1 LNHDA and CDR2 SQIVND (reference sequence). This CDR3 has 17 residues. CDR3 sequence: CASSIPRDRGKYQPQHF. The CDR3 region has the DNA TGTGCCAGTAGTATACCGCGGGACAGGGGAAAATATCAGCCCCAGCATTTT.